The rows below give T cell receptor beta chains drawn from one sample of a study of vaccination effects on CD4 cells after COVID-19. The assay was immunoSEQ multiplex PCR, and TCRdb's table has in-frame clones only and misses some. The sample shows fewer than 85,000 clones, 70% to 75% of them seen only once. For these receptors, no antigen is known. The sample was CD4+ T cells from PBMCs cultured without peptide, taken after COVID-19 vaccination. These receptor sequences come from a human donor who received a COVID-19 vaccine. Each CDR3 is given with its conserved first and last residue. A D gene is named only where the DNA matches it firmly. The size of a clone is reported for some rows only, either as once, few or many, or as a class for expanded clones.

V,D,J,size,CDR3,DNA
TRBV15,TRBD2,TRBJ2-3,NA,CATSREREGTQYF,TGTGCCACCAGCAGAGAGCGGGAGGGAACGCAGTATTTT
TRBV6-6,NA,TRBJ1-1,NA,CASSYSTVMNTEAFF,TGTGCCAGCAGTTACTCGACAGTAATGAACACTGAAGCTTTCTTT
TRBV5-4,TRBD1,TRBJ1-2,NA,CASAKGDRVWYGYTF,TGTGCCAGCGCTAAGGGGGACAGGGTCTGGTATGGCTACACCTTC
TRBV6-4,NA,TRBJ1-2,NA,CASSDSNSGAYYGYTF,TGTGCCAGCAGTGACTCGAATTCGGGGGCTTACTATGGCTACACCTTC
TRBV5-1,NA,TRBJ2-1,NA,CASSPEAARAYNEQFF,TGCGCCAGCAGCCCTGAGGCTGCCAGAGCATACAATGAGCAGTTCTTC
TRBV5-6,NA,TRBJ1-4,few,CASSLFRAEKLFF,TGTGCCAGCAGCTTGTTCAGGGCTGAAAAACTGTTTTTT
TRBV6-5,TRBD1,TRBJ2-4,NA,CASSSQGVYIQYF,TGTGCCAGCAGTTCCCAGGGGGTGTACATTCAGTACTTC
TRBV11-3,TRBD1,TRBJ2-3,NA,CASSLNRGITDTQYF,TGTGCCAGCAGCTTAAACAGGGGGATAACAGATACGCAGTATTTT
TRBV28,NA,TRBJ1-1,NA,CASSATPGWAFF,TGTGCCAGCAGTGCAACCCCCGGGTGGGCTTTCTTT
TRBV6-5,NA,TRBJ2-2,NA,CASSYSRGRGTGELFF,TGTGCCAGCAGTTACTCCCGGGGGCGAGGCACCGGGGAGCTGTTTTTT
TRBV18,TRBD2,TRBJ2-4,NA,CASRGLERNIQYF,TGTGCCAGCCGTGGACTAGAGAGAAACATTCAGTACTTC
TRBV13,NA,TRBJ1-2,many,CASSSTLIYGYTF,TGTGCCAGCAGCTCGACCCTAATTTATGGCTACACCTTC
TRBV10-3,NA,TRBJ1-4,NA,CAISESRDANEKLFF,TGTGCCATCAGTGAGTCGAGGGATGCTAATGAAAAACTGTTTTTT
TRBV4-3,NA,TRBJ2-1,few,CASSQEVQGGYEQFF,TGCGCCAGCAGCCAAGAAGTACAGGGGGGGTATGAGCAGTTCTTC
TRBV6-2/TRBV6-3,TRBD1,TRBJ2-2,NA,CASSYGTGPWGTGELFF,TGTGCCAGCAGTTACGGGACAGGGCCATGGGGCACCGGGGAGCTGTTTTTT
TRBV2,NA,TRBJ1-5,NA,CASSEYIGQPQHF,TGTGCCAGCAGTGAGTATATCGGTCAGCCCCAGCATTTT